The 19 T cell receptor beta chains below all came from one sample that was sequenced in a study of identical twins. TCRdb independently ran MiXCR on the 5' RACE reads; one entry per CDR3 protein. The sample has 450,000 to 650,000 distinct CDR3 sequences, 9.5% to 10% seen once. The data also belong to a second study, concerning yellow fever vaccine responses in identical twins.

Material: PBMCs. All receptors derive from a young woman in good health.

The chain employs TRBV7-3 and TRBJ2-1; 13 bases fit TRBD2. The length of the CDR3 is 16 residues. CDR1 is SGHTA, CDR2 FQGTGA, per germline. The V segment lost 3 bases and the J segment 6 bases; nucleotides outside the gene matches: 5. The CDR3 spells CASSFRGLAGTNEQFF. CDR3 in DNA: TGTGCCAGCAGCTTCCGGGGACTAGCGGGGACCAATGAGCAGTTCTTC.

This clonotype was observed a few times. This sequence joins TRBV5-1 and TRBJ2-5; D call uncertain. CDR1 and CDR2 (germline): SGHRS, YFSETQ. The CDR3 is 15 residues long. Between the trimmed V and J ends, which lost 0 bases and 4 bases, there was a span of 13 bases. CDR3 nucleotide sequence: TGCGCCAGCAGCTTGGGGCTAGAAGAGAGAGAGACCCAGTACTTC. Protein product: CASSLGLEERETQYF. Using reference TRBV5-1 and TRBJ2-5 for the parts outside the CDR3, the full variable domain is KAGVTQTPRYLIKTRGQQVTLSCSPISGHRSVSWYQQTPGQGLQFLFEYFSETQRNKGNFPGRFSGRQFSNSRSEMNVSTLELGDSALYLCASSLGLEERETQYFGPGTRLLVL.

This clonotype showed up many times. This chain uses TRBV20-1 with TRBJ1-2; TRBD1 matches at 10 bases. CDR3 length equals 14 residues. V shed 0 bases and J 2 bases; nucleotides not matched to a gene: 0. Germline CDR1 and CDR2: DFQATT and SNEGSKA (reference sequence). The CDR3 region has the DNA TGCAGTGCTAGAGAGGACAGGGGGAACTATGGCTACACCTTC. Translation: CSAREDRGNYGYTF.

The chain joins TRBV3-1 to TRBJ2-1; 10 positions match TRBD2. Germline assignment: CDR1 LGHDT and CDR2 YNNKEL (reference sequence). V lost 4 bases, J lost 9 bases, and 12 bases stayed unmatched. The CDR3 extends over 16 amino acids. CDR3 DNA: TGTGCCAGCAGCCCCCAGTCTAGCGGGAGACGCGGTGAGCAGTTCTTC. It translates to CASSPQSSGRRGEQFF.

The chain uses TRBV7-2 and TRBJ2-7; D perhaps matches TRBD1 (5 bases). The CDR3 totals 13 residues. Trimming left V 2 bases short and J 4 bases short, with 9 bases between. CDR1 is SGHTA, CDR2 FQGNSA, per germline. CDR3 sequence (DNA): TGTGCCAGCAGCTTAACCCGACAGTACGAGCAGTACTTC. The encoded protein is CASSLTRQYEQYF. Full variable domain (rest looked up from reference TRBV7-2 and TRBJ2-7): GAGVSQSPSNKVTEKGKDVELRCDPISGHTALYWYRQSLGQGLEFLIYFQGNSAPDKSGLPSDRFSAERTGGSVSTLTIQRTQQEDSAVYLCASSLTRQYEQYFGPGTRLTVT.

This clonotype was detected only a few times. The chain combines TRBV5-1 with TRBJ2-1; the D gene is possibly TRBD2 (7 bases). The V gene lost 7 bases and the J gene lost 4 bases, with 27 bases spanning the gap. The CDR3 runs to 18 residues. CDR1 is SGHRS and CDR2 is YFSETQ in the germline V gene. This chain's CDR3 is CASCYWGGLAEPYNEQFF. For the CDR3, the DNA is TGCGCCAGCTGCTATTGGGGGGGCCTAGCGGAACCTTACAATGAGCAGTTCTTC.

At least ten counts were recorded for this clonotype. The rearrangement links TRBV5-1 to TRBJ2-3; 9 bases match TRBD2. The germline V gene encodes CDR1 SGHRS and CDR2 YFSETQ. The length of the CDR3 is 17 residues. The ends lost 0 bases at V and 3 bases at J; junction bases unmatched: 8. The CDR3 DNA follows: TGCGCCAGCAGCTTGGCACGAGCGGGAGGCGAAACAGATACGCAGTATTTT. Translating gives CASSLARAGGETDTQYF.

This clonotype was observed a handful of times. This chain links TRBV7-2 with TRBJ2-4, with D maybe TRBD1 (7 bases). The ends were cut back, 2 bases at V and 6 bases at J, with 17 bases in the middle. Germline loops: CDR1 SGHTA, CDR2 FQGNSA. This CDR3 has 16 amino acids. The CDR3 nucleotides read TGTGCCAGCAGCTTACGGTGGAGGGGGCTGGGAAACATTCAGTACTTC. It specifies CASSLRWRGLGNIQYF.

This rearrangement joins TRBV11-1 to TRBJ2-7; maybe TRBD2 (5 bases). CDR3 length equals 14 residues. Germline V lookup: CDR1 SGHAT, CDR2 FQDESV (reference sequence). V shed 2 bases and J shed 3 bases, with 11 bases lying between them. The CDR3 nucleotides read TGTGCCAGCAGCTTATTAGGACTTGTCTACGAGCAGTACTTC. It codes for CASSLLGLVYEQYF.

Ten or more counts support this clonotype. Mismatch with germline at one junction end may stem from a read error. J is TRBJ1-2 and V is TRBV6-5; TRBD1 aligns across 7 bases. The germline CDR1 and CDR2 sequences are MNHEY and SVGAGI. The CDR3 consists of 14 residues. CDR3 sequence: CASSYQGGNDGYTF. The CDR3 nucleotides read TGTGCCAGCAGTTACCAGGGGGGTAACGATGGCTACACCTTC.

This chain links TRBV7-9 with TRBJ2-3; tentative D call: TRBD2 (5 bases). With 10 bases removed from V and 2 bases from J, the gap between germline ends came to 13 bases. In germline, CDR1 is SEHNR, CDR2 FQNEAQ (reference sequence). The CDR3 totals 13 residues. DNA for the CDR3: TGTGCCACGGGCCTAGCAAACACAGATACGCAGTATTTT. Residues: CATGLANTDTQYF.

This clonotype was counted a few times. V is TRBV5-1 and J is TRBJ2-1, with TRBD1 identical over 10 bases. CDR1 SGHRS and CDR2 YFSETQ come from the germline V gene. The CDR3 runs 14 residues. V dropped 3 bases and J dropped 3; count of bases not matched to a gene: 0. CDR3 nucleotide sequence: TGCGCCAGCAGCTGGGACAGGGGCTACAATGAGCAGTTCTTC. Its translation: CASSWDRGYNEQFF. Combining the CDR3 with reference TRBV5-1 and TRBJ2-1 gives the whole variable domain KAGVTQTPRYLIKTRGQQVTLSCSPISGHRSVSWYQQTPGQGLQFLFEYFSETQRNKGNFPGRFSGRQFSNSRSEMNVSTLELGDSALYLCASSWDRGYNEQFFGPGTRLTVL.

V usage is TRBV20-1 and J usage is TRBJ2-3, with D perhaps being TRBD1 or TRBD2 (5 bases each). V was clipped by 5 bases and J by 0 bases, with 15 bases between them. Per the germline V gene, CDR1 is DFQATT and CDR2 is SNEGSKA (reference sequence). The CDR3 is 15 amino acids. CDR3 in amino acids: CSADRGDHSTDTQYF. The CDR3 DNA is TGCAGTGCTGACAGAGGGGACCATAGCACAGATACGCAGTATTTT.

As to this clonotype: Since a much larger clone is just one base distant, this may be a read error. The chain joins TRBV29-1 to TRBJ2-3; no reliable D call. CDR3 length equals 11 residues. CDR1 SQVTM and CDR2 ANQGSEA come from the germline V gene. V lost 1 base and J 4 bases, leaving 3 bases between the germline ends. The DNA of the CDR3 is TGCAGCGTTGAAGGGGCAGATACGCAGTATTTT. Translating it yields CSVEGADTQYF.

This clonotype was recorded at least ten times. The chain couples TRBV20-1 to TRBJ2-1, with 9 positions matching TRBD2. Germline CDR1 reads DFQATT; CDR2 reads SNEGSKA (reference sequence). J was trimmed by 3 bases and V by 1 base; bases with no gene match: 4. This CDR3 is built from 15 residues. CDR3 nucleotides: TGCAGTGCTAGAGGCGTAGCGGGGGACTACAATGAGCAGTTCTTC. Protein product: CSARGVAGDYNEQFF.

At least ten counts were recorded for this clonotype. V is TRBV25-1 and J is TRBJ2-1; D call uncertain. Germline values: CDR1 MGHDK, CDR2 SYGVNS. The CDR3 consists of 12 residues. V was cut by 6 bases and J by 5 bases, with 8 bases left in between. Here the CDR3 reads CASRAVNNEQFF. CDR3 nucleotides: TGTGCCAGCAGAGCAGTTAACAATGAGCAGTTCTTC.

The CDR3 here is CSAMTVDTGELFF. In DNA form, the CDR3 reads TGCAGTGCTATGACAGTAGACACCGGGGAGCTGTTTTTT. The chain has TRBV20-1 and TRBJ2-2; D may be TRBD1 (5 bases). The V gene's germline CDR1 is DFQATT and CDR2 SNEGSKA (reference sequence). The length of the CDR3 is 13 residues. The ends were cut back, 4 bases at V and 3 bases at J, with 9 bases in the middle.

The gene calls are TRBV9 and TRBJ2-3; unclear D gene. This CDR3 spans 14 amino acids. The germline CDR1 and CDR2 sequences are SGDLS and YYNGEE. Trimming left V 3 bases short and J 2 bases short, with 10 bases between. CDR3 nucleotide sequence: TGTGCCAGCAGCGAGGTTAGAACCACAGATACGCAGTATTTT. Its protein is CASSEVRTTDTQYF.

This clonotype was seen a few times. The J gene is TRBJ2-5, the V gene TRBV6-1, with D perhaps matching TRBD1 (6 bases). This CDR3 has 17 amino acids. Germline values: CDR1 MNHNS, CDR2 SASEGT. Between the trimmed V and J ends, which lost 7 bases and 0 bases, there was a span of 21 bases. The CDR3 loop reads CASIRAWDKGDQETQYF. The CDR3 DNA sequence: TGTGCCAGCATCAGAGCCTGGGACAAGGGGGACCAAGAGACCCAGTACTTC.